This TCR beta chain appears in the sequencing data of a study of shared clonotypes between healthy human individuals (dated by TCRdb to 2020 to 2022). About the full investigation: The cohort included a few men and a couple of women between 18 and 49 years of age. For each donor, CD4 naive and CD4 memory were each run on three plates, CD8 naive on two plates, and CD8 memory on one plate. Blood TCR repertoires of about 5 healthy adults were deeply sequenced to estimate repertoire size and the extent of clonotype sharing between individuals. Different laboratories and diverse techniques were used to prepare libraries and sequence TCR repertoires, to increase sequencing depth and limit assay-specific biases. Between about 0.85 and 9.5 billion PBMCs per donor were obtained by leukapheresis.

The germline V and J ends show losses of 0 bases and 8 bases respectively, and no gene match explains 9 bases of the junction. Taken from cysteine to phenylalanine, the CDR3 has 16 residues. Here the CDR3 DNA is all that survives: 48 bases in frame from base 1. CDR1 MNHEY and CDR2 SVGAGI are derived from the germline V gene. TCR CDR3 regions were amplified from genomic DNA by multiplex PCR using the deep immunoSEQ assay. Genomic DNA extracted from each cell subset was distributed evenly over all wells of several immunoSEQ 96-well plates, and each plate served as one replicate. For sorted subsets, each replicate PCR was loaded with 200 ng genomic DNA, equivalent to some 31,000 T cell genomes. Purified libraries were quantified with a Qubit 3.0 fluorometer, sized on a Bioanalyzer 2100, and re-quantified with the KAPA Library Quantification kit. Each immunoSEQ 96-well plate was sequenced on its own single-read 150-cycle Illumina NextSeq 550 flow cell. Per the original workflow: Because the immunoSEQ output held only junctional sequences and lacked quality scores, the filtering could not match the filtering applied to full-length reads. To assign V/J genes and CDR3, sequences were annotated against IMGT germline references using PyIR, a Python wrapper for IgBLAST v1.9. Reads were removed for weak V/J assignments (E-value above 1e-6), missing CDR3, stop codons, out-of-frame junctions, or ambiguous translated residues. V3J clonotypes were defined as sequences sharing the same inferred V gene, J gene, and CDR3 amino acid sequence. Percentage overlap between repertoires was calculated by dividing the number of shared unique clonotypes by the size of the smaller repertoire. Richness of each repertoire was evaluated using RTK rarefaction, the Chao1 estimator, and Recon v2.1 estimates of unobserved clonotypes. For all TCRbeta clonotypes obtained by the gDNA method from several donors, generation probabilities were computed with OLGA. The clones in this table, taken by TCRdb from immuneACCESS, are in-frame only. Not every clone is retained; where verified, under half of the shortfall comes from an unresolved V gene, and the cause of the rest is unknown. The V and J calls and clone size are taken from that table; D and trimming were inferred from the DNA. The sample yields 2 million to 2.5 million clones; approximately 94% were counted once. The ten largest make up roughly 1.8% of the sample.

For this clone: Its antigen specificity is not known. There are no base qualities to consult, and no much larger clone falls within one base.

The paper as a whole reports these results and caveats: Estimated clonotype richness was generally larger for naive than for memory subsets. The genetic and exposure-history diversity represented was limited by the small number of donors. Incomplete sequencing was indicated by rarefaction of sorted-subset datasets, despite the large sequencing depth. Only blood was sampled, and tissue TCR repertoires likely differ from those in blood. Compared with non-shared clonotypes, the clonotypes found in all four sorted-subset donors had higher generation probabilities. Across four donors, approximately 5% of naive CD4, approximately 3.6% of naive CD8, under 2.5% of memory CD4, and 0.4% to 0.45% of memory CD8 clonotypes were shared. Pairwise subsampling led to the expectation that sequencing depth would affect the degree of clonotype sharing among donors.

For the CD8 naive samples, CD45RO-negative cells were positively selected for CCR7, yielding a CD45RA+CCR7+ population from which TemRA cells were excluded. The donors were healthy, HIV-negative adults who had no recently reported acute infections or vaccinations. Only Caucasian adults living in Nashville, Tennessee, USA were represented among the donors. After blood collection by leukapheresis, PBMCs were isolated using Ficoll-Histopaque density gradient centrifugation and then cryopreserved in the vapor phase of liquid nitrogen. Analytical flow cytometry was used to check the purity and quantity of every magnetically sorted T cell population. Genomic DNA was isolated from each sorted fraction and quantified by UV absorbance on a Nanodrop 2000c.

The TCR originated in a man aged 18 to 35 in good health. Some clones in this sample may be carry-over from other donors' samples. Material: naive CD8+ T cells from PBMCs. The sample's cell subset or site label, in plain terms: CD45RA+CCR7+. The V gene is TRBV6-5 and the J gene is TRBJ2-1; the central 8 bases match TRBD1. The CDR3: CASSYSTGEVVDEQFF. The nucleotides read TGTGCCAGCAGTTACTCGACAGGGGAAGTTGTGGATGAGCAGTTCTTC.